Shown below are 10 T cell receptor beta chains from a single sample sequenced in a study of monozygotic twins with inflammatory bowel disease. For each CDR3 protein, TCRdb gives one entry from its re-call of the 5' RACE reads, without DNA. Its clone listing holds just over 300,000 distinct CDR3 sequences. The sequenced material came from blood. Source of these receptors: a human donor with ulcerative colitis or Crohn's disease, or a healthy co-twin of an affected twin (not recorded which).

The genes are TRBV6-2 or TRBV6-3 and TRBJ2-1; the TCRdb call, TRBD2, lacks DNA for checking. Germline CDR1 MNHEY, CDR2 SVGEGT. There are 14 residues in the CDR3. This chain's CDR3 is CASSSSGGYNEQFF.

This chain uses TRBV7-2 with TRBJ2-7. This CDR3 contains 16 residues. CDR1 SGHTA and CDR2 FQGNSA come from the germline V gene. This CDR3 reads CASSLGLAISYYEQYF.

The CDR3 spells CASSLDGQVNTEAFF. The rearrangement joins TRBV7-3 to TRBJ1-1; TCRdb's assignment of TRBD1 cannot be checked, as there is no DNA. The CDR3 totals 15 residues. Germline V gene sequence: CDR1 SGHTA, CDR2 FQGTGA. The full variable domain, rest sourced from reference TRBV7-3 and TRBJ1-1, is GAGVSQTPSNKVTEKGKYVELRCDPISGHTALYWYRQSLGQGPEFLIYFQGTGAADDSGLPNDRFFAVRPEGSVSTLKIQRTERGDSAVYLCASSLDGQVNTEAFFGQGTRLTVV.

The V call is TRBV28, the J call TRBJ2-7; TCRdb returns TRBD1, unconfirmable since there is no DNA. The CDR3 sequence is 14 residues long. Germline values: CDR1 MDHEN, CDR2 SYDVKM. CDR3 sequence: CASSAWTGSYEQYF.

The chain employs TRBV7-3 and TRBJ2-5; the D call from TCRdb, TRBD2, cannot be confirmed without DNA. The CDR3 runs 15 residues. Per the germline V gene, CDR1 is SGHTA and CDR2 is FQGTGA. The CDR3: CASSLNSGTQETQYF.

The CDR3: CASSLVQGSEAFF. The V call is TRBV7-2, the J call TRBJ1-1; TCRdb outputs TRBD1, but without DNA this stays unchecked. Germline V CDR1 and CDR2: SGHTA, FQGNSA. The CDR3 is 13 residues long.

The V call is TRBV6-5, the J call TRBJ2-1; TCRdb's D call, TRBD2, is unchecked because there is no DNA. CDR3 size: 18 residues. CDR1 is MNHEY and CDR2 is SVGAGI in the germline V gene. CDR3 protein: CASSLGTSGSRSYNEQFF.

The J gene is TRBJ1-4, the V gene TRBV20-1; the TRBD1 assignment by TCRdb is unverifiable without DNA. Per germline, CDR1 DFQATT and CDR2 SNEGSKA (reference sequence). The CDR3 totals 14 residues. The CDR3 here is CSAVSGATNEKLFF.

The chain couples TRBV7-8 to TRBJ2-3; TCRdb designates TRBD2, a call that cannot be tested without DNA. The germline V gene has CDR1 SGHVS and CDR2 FQNEAQ. The CDR3 sequence is 15 residues long. The CDR3 sequence: CASSRRVLGGDTQYF.

This chain uses TRBV20-1 with TRBJ1-2. The CDR3 is made up of 12 amino acids. Germline CDR1 DFQATT, CDR2 SNEGSKA (reference sequence). The CDR3 is CSTLAENYGYTF.